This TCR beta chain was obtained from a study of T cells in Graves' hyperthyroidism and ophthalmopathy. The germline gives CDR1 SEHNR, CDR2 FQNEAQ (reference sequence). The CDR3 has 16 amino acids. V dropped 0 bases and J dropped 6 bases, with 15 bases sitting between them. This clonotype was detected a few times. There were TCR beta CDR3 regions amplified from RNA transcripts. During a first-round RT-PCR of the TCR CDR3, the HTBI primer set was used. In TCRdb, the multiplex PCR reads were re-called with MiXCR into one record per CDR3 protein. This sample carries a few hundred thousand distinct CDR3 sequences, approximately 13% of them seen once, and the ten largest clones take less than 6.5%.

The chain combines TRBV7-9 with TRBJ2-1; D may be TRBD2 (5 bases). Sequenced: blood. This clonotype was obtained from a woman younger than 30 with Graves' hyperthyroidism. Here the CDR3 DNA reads TGTGCCAGCAGCTTAGCTTTTGGACTTTCAAGCAATGAGCAGTTCTTC. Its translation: CASSLAFGLSSNEQFF.